The 18 T cell receptor beta chains below come from one sample, sequenced in a study of response to subunit inactivated influenza vaccine. MiXCR, applied by TCRdb to the RT-PCR reads, yields one record per CDR3 protein. The table lists hundreds of thousands of distinct CDR3 sequences, roughly 14% of them singletons. The sample in question was PBMCs from blood, obtained about 13 days after vaccination. These receptors all stem from a man aged 45-65 years who received an inactivated influenza vaccine.

There are many counts of this clonotype. The chain recombines TRBV20-1 with TRBJ2-5, with 10 bases lining up with TRBD1. The CDR3 runs 15 residues. V dropped 2 bases and J dropped 6; count of bases not matched to a gene: 9. The germline V gene has CDR1 DFQATT and CDR2 SNEGSKA (reference sequence). The chain's CDR3 is CSARTPGQGLKTQYF. CDR3 nucleotide sequence: TGCAGTGCTAGAACCCCGGGACAGGGGTTGAAGACCCAGTACTTC.

The chain carries TRBV7-8 and TRBJ2-1; possibly TRBD2 for D (6 bases). V lost 5 bases and J 2 bases, leaving 13 bases between the germline ends. The CDR3 loop spans 15 amino acids. The germline V gene encodes CDR1 SGHVS and CDR2 FQNEAQ. The CDR3 DNA reads TGTGCCAGCAGCCACGGGAGCCTCACCTACAATGAGCAGTTCTTC. This translates into CASSHGSLTYNEQFF.

This chain's CDR3 is CSALPVGQIYGYTF. The CDR3 DNA is TGCAGTGCTTTGCCCGTGGGACAGATCTATGGCTACACCTTC. The rearrangement links TRBV20-1 to TRBJ1-2; TRBD1 matches at 7 bases. The CDR3 has 14 residues. V trimming: 5 bases; J trimming: 4 bases; junction bases outside the gene matches: 10. Germline CDR1 DFQATT, CDR2 SNEGSKA (reference sequence).

The chain carries TRBV3-1 and TRBJ2-3; D is perhaps TRBD1 (6 bases). Germline assignment: CDR1 LGHDT and CDR2 YNNKEL (reference sequence). The CDR3 is made up of 15 amino acids. V was shortened by 2 bases and J by 1 base, with 10 bases between the two germline ends. The CDR3 DNA is TGTGCCAGCAGCCAACTAGACAGGCGCACAGATACGCAGTATTTT. It encodes CASSQLDRRTDTQYF.

This clonotype was observed a few times. The V call is TRBV6-1, the J call TRBJ1-5, with a possible D match to TRBD1 (6 bases). The CDR3 length is 16 residues. V lost 2 bases and J lost 0, with 11 bases in between. Germline loops: CDR1 MNHNS, CDR2 SASEGT. Here the CDR3 DNA reads TGTGCCAGCAGTGAAAGACAGGCCCTTAGCAATCAGCCCCAGCATTTT. Translated: CASSERQALSNQPQHF.

This chain joins TRBV28 and TRBJ2-4, with 7 bases fitting TRBD2. CDR1 and CDR2 (germline): MDHEN, SYDVKM. V trimming: 6 bases; J trimming: 2 bases; junction bases outside the gene matches: 10. The CDR3 consists of 16 residues. Here the CDR3 reads CASSRTSEWTKNIQYF. The CDR3 nucleotides are TGTGCCAGCAGCCGTACTAGCGAATGGACCAAAAACATTCAGTACTTC.

This clonotype appeared many times. The V call is TRBV27, the J call TRBJ2-7, with TRBD1 matching over 7 bases. There are 14 residues in the CDR3. The V and J ends lost 6 bases and 4 bases, in that order; junction bases with no gene match: 9. Germline V lookup: CDR1 MNHEY, CDR2 SMNVEV (reference sequence). The CDR3 loop is CASSLSAGGYEQYF. In DNA form, the CDR3 reads TGTGCCAGCAGCTTAAGTGCAGGGGGTTACGAGCAGTACTTC.

A few counts support this clonotype. This rearrangement joins TRBV11-2 to TRBJ1-2; D is undetermined. The CDR3 spans 14 residues. V was clipped by 5 bases and J by 4 bases, with 14 bases between them. Germline V gene data show CDR1 as SGHAT and CDR2 as FQNNGV. The CDR3 coding sequence is TGTGCCAGCAGCCTTACATCTTTCGCCTATGGCTACACCTTC. This codes for CASSLTSFAYGYTF. The full variable domain, rest sourced from reference TRBV11-2 and TRBJ1-2, is EAGVAQSPRYKIIEKRQSVAFWCNPISGHATLYWYQQILGQGPKLLIQFQNNGVVDDSQLPKDRFSAERLKGVDSTLKIQPAKLEDSAVYLCASSLTSFAYGYTFGSGTRLTVV.

This chain links TRBV7-9 with TRBJ2-3, with D possibly being TRBD1 or TRBD2 (5 bases each). Germline CDR1 SEHNR, CDR2 FQNEAQ (reference sequence). Trimming took off 5 bases at V and 2 bases at J, with 14 bases between the two ends. This CDR3 contains 15 residues. The CDR3 DNA sequence: TGTGCCAGCAGCCGGGACCGGGGTAACACAGATACGCAGTATTTT. It codes for CASSRDRGNTDTQYF.

This clonotype was observed at least ten times. V usage is TRBV24-1 and J usage is TRBJ2-5; the match to TRBD2 covers 15 bases. The CDR3 length is 17 residues. Trimming removed 4 bases from V and 4 bases from J; junction bases left unmatched: 6. CDR1 and CDR2 from the germline V gene are KGHDR and SFDVKD. The CDR3 protein is CATSDAGLAGGRETQYF. The CDR3 bases are TGTGCCACCAGTGACGCTGGACTAGCGGGAGGGCGAGAGACCCAGTACTTC.

The V call is TRBV4-2, the J call TRBJ2-7, with D hard to call. The V end lost 10 bases, the J end lost 3 bases, and 16 bases lay between the germline ends. The germline gives CDR1 LGHNA, CDR2 YNFKEQ. The CDR3 spans 13 residues. The CDR3 DNA is TGTGCCATGAGCCCCGGGCCGCACTACGAGCAGTACTTC. This sequence encodes CAMSPGPHYEQYF.

This clonotype was counted only a few times. V gene TRBV28 combines with J gene TRBJ2-7; unclear D gene. The CDR3 spans 15 residues. The V and J ends lost 4 bases and 2 bases respectively, with 15 bases between them. The V gene's germline CDR1 is MDHEN and CDR2 SYDVKM. CDR3 residues: CASSSMAQSAYEQYF. CDR3 in DNA: TGTGCCAGCAGTTCGATGGCTCAGTCTGCCTACGAGCAGTACTTC.

This chain uses TRBV9 with TRBJ1-3; TRBD1 agrees at 7 bases. The CDR3 runs 15 residues. Unmatched junction bases numbered 7, after V lost 4 bases and J lost 3 bases. CDR1 and CDR2 from the germline V gene are SGDLS and YYNGEE. The DNA for the CDR3 is TGTGCCAGCAGCCAGACGACAGGGTTTGGAAACACCATATATTTT. As protein: CASSQTTGFGNTIYF.

This chain connects TRBV5-5 to TRBJ1-5; TRBD1 aligns across 8 bases. The CDR3 has 14 amino acids. Germline lookup yields CDR1 SGHKS and CDR2 YYEKEE (reference sequence). Germline trimming cut 4 bases from V and 2 bases from J; bases unmatched to any gene: 2. CDR3 coding DNA: TGTGCCAGCAGCGTGGACAGGGGCAATCAGCCCCAGCATTTT. Translating it yields CASSVDRGNQPQHF.

This clonotype was counted between two and nine times. The chain combines TRBV27 with TRBJ2-2; TRBD1 aligns across 7 bases. V shed 3 bases, J shed 7 bases, and the junction held 2 bases outside the gene matches. The CDR3 covers 13 residues. Germline V CDR1 and CDR2: MNHEY, SMNVEV (reference sequence). The CDR3 nucleotides read TGTGCCAGCAGTTTTACAGGGGTCGGGGAGCTGTTTTTT. The encoded protein is CASSFTGVGELFF.

The table lists this clonotype with a few counts. The chain links TRBV18 to TRBJ2-3; D remains unclear. V lost 0 bases, J lost 0 bases, and 10 bases lay in between. CDR3 length: 16 amino acids. Germline V gene data show CDR1 as KGHSH and CDR2 as LQKENI. The CDR3 loop is CASSPPAASSTDTQYF. The CDR3 DNA follows: TGTGCCAGCTCACCACCGGCAGCCTCTAGCACAGATACGCAGTATTTT.

This clonotype has only a few counts. The gene calls are TRBV5-1 and TRBJ1-2, with D unclear. Trimming removed 4 bases at V and 8 bases at J, with 15 bases between. This CDR3 spans 13 amino acids. Germline V gene lookup returns CDR1 SGHRS and CDR2 YFSETQ. CDR3 DNA sequence: TGCGCCAGCAGCCAAGCCCTGAGTCGCGGCTACACCTTC. Translating gives CASSQALSRGYTF. Filled out from reference TRBV5-1 and TRBJ1-2, the complete variable domain reads KAGVTQTPRYLIKTRGQQVTLSCSPISGHRSVSWYQQTPGQGLQFLFEYFSETQRNKGNFPGRFSGRQFSNSRSEMNVSTLELGDSALYLCASSQALSRGYTFGSGTRLTVV.

The gene calls are TRBV27 and TRBJ2-2, with TRBD2 matching over 8 bases. This CDR3 comprises 17 residues. CDR1 and CDR2 (germline): MNHEY, SMNVEV (reference sequence). Losses at the gene ends were 6 bases for V and 4 bases for J; bases not matched to a gene: 13. The CDR3 region is CASRAISGRGVTGELFF. CDR3 DNA: TGTGCCAGCAGAGCAATTTCAGGGCGGGGGGTCACCGGGGAGCTGTTTTTT.